This T cell receptor (beta chain) is drawn from a study of OX40 agonist ivuxolimab in advanced cancers. Background on the study: Three patients got partial responses; one had hepatocellular carcinoma and two had cutaneous melanoma. The study, taken as a whole, reports: Partial responders dosed at 0.1-3.0 mg/kg displayed clonal expansion ranking among the lowest. Normalized T-cell clonal expansion was also low in a subset of nonresponders.

Remarks on this clone: Antigen unknown.

The method was immunoSEQ multiplex PCR; TCRdb's version includes in-frame clones alone and lacks a portion of them. The sample yields about 63,000 clones, 80% to 90% seen once. Sequences were derived from CD4+ or CD8+ T cells sorted from blood, sampled in a trial of the OX40 agonist ivuxolimab. This clonotype was obtained from an adult with an advanced solid tumor such as melanoma, head and neck, liver or kidney cancer.

The CDR3 region has the DNA TGTGCCAGCAGCCCCTCCGGGACGCTTACTGGAAACACCATATATTTT. Amino acids: CASSPSGTLTGNTIYF. J is TRBJ1-3 and V is TRBV7-2, with D possibly being TRBD1 (5 bases). This CDR3 comprises 16 residues. Deletions cut 5 bases from V and 2 bases from J, with 16 bases between. CDR1 is SGHTA and CDR2 is FQGNSA in the germline V gene.